Below, one T cell receptor beta chain is given with its context. The germline gene is not matched at one end of the junction; a read error may be the cause. The sample has other DNA sequences that encode this CDR3 too. The record originates from a study of control samples from healthy donors and cancer patients. Method: immunoSEQ multiplex PCR; TCRdb's copy keeps in-frame clones and lacks some. The sample shows approximately 130,000 clones, around 87% of them seen only once. The CDR3 consists of 13 residues. The V gene's germline CDR1 is SGHRS and CDR2 YFSETQ. The sequence was obtained from a man between 60 and 75 years old in good health. V is TRBV5-1 and J is TRBJ2-1, with D possibly matching TRBD2 (6 bases). The material sequenced was blood. The CDR3 protein is CASSLEGLNEQFF. The CDR3 region has the DNA TGCGCCAGCAGTTTGGAGGGGCTCAATGAGCAGTTCTTC. The complete variable domain, with remaining parts taken from reference TRBV5-1 and TRBJ2-1, reads KAGVTQTPRYLIKTRGQQVTLSCSPISGHRSVSWYQQTPGQGLQFLFEYFSETQRNKGNFPGRFSGRQFSNSRSEMNVSTLELGDSALYLCASSLEGLNEQFFGPGTRLTVL.